The entry below gives a single T cell receptor (beta chain) sequence along with its context. The clone's antigen remains unknown. No quality values exist for individual bases; no much larger clone is one base distant. The library was built by means of PCR. This sample was sequenced with an Illumina HiSeq 2500. To reduce PCR and sequencing biases, unique molecular identifiers were incorporated into the TCR beta cDNA libraries. About 0.5 million cDNA molecules were obtained for every 1 to 10 million input T cells, so each molecule roughly corresponded to one T cell. Patient libraries were prepared and sequenced with the same protocol used for the earlier healthy control dataset. Within a given batch, samples were prepared together, multiplexed and sequenced on the same HiSeq lane. The paper's data handling went like this. Raw barcoded reads were processed with MIGEC, and single-read molecular identifier groups were discarded before consensus assembly and CDR3 extraction. VDJtools was used for post-analysis of the clonotype tables, with diversity normalized by down-sampling every dataset to the smallest sample size. Repertoire overlap clustering matched CDR3 amino acid but not nucleotide sequences to correct batch-related cross-sample contamination. TCRdb itself trimmed the public reads at Q25 with fastp, ran MiXCR and retained productive beta chains. Duplicate CDR3 protein sequences are folded into a single record with the most common DNA and genes. TCRdb's processing, not the authors', yielded these V and J calls. This sample has some 700,000 distinct CDR3 sequences in its table, and approximately 59% of those were observed once. The leading ten clones occupy about 11% of the sample.

The record originates from a study of post-analysis software for immune sequencing data (dated by TCRdb to between 2015 and 2016). As for the study more broadly: Recorded disease courses included relapsing-remitting, secondary progressive and progressive-relapsing multiple sclerosis, with some patients lacking subtype annotation. The multiple sclerosis patient repertoires were compared with some twelve previously published healthy control repertoires from donors aged about 6 to 26 years. A subset of samples was prepared in parallel using single-end sample barcoding, then pooled and co-amplified after Illumina adapter ligation. What the research found in general, with its limitations: When samples were clustered directly using the F measure, samples prepared in the same batch co-clustered strongly, which prompted a batch-effect correction. The control group was slightly older than the multiple sclerosis patient group. Normalized Chao1 diversity was significantly lower in multiple sclerosis patients than controls, suggesting substantial peripheral T-cell clonal expansion.

TCR beta repertoires were profiled from peripheral blood of 10 to 15 young patients with multiple sclerosis to demonstrate the VDJtools post-analysis software. Multiple sclerosis patients were children and adolescents aged roughly 6 to 16 years. Source material: blood. The sequence came from a girl aged 2 to 9 with multiple sclerosis.

The DNA is TGTGCCAGCAGTTCAGTCGGGCCAGGGTCGGGTGGCTACACCTTC. The translation is CASSSVGPGSGGYTF. The chain couples TRBV12-3 or TRBV12-4 to TRBJ1-2; TRBD1 is possibly the D segment (5 matching bases). The CDR3 measures 15 amino acids from cysteine to phenylalanine. Kept here is only the CDR3 DNA, which spans 45 bases and is read in frame from base 1. A distance of 19 bases separates the germline ends of V and J, which lose 4 bases and 7 bases respectively.